The source of this T cell receptor beta chain is a study of OX40 agonist ivuxolimab in advanced cancers. Study overall: Patients were treated with intravenous ivuxolimab, dosed at 0.01 to 10 mg/kg and infused every 2 weeks. Of mixed ages from roughly 23 to 85 and averaging about 56 years, the group was over 80% male. Findings and limits, study-wide: Researchers report that CD8+ T cells had, on average, more expanded clones than CD4+. Both CD4+ and CD8+ T cell populations in blood had undergone clonal expansion by week 6 at 0.1 to 3.0 mg/kg.

With regard to this clone: Its antigen is not identified.

Generated by immunoSEQ multiplex PCR, the TCRdb table keeps only in-frame clones and is missing some. The sample contains 65,000 to 90,000 clones, approximately 84% of which appear only once. Trimming took 5 bases from V and 3 from J, leaving 11 bases between them. This CDR3 spans 13 amino acids. Germline V gives CDR1 KGHSH, CDR2 LQKENI. This sequence originates from an adult with an advanced solid tumor such as melanoma, head and neck, liver or kidney cancer. The input for sequencing was CD4+ or CD8+ T cells sorted from blood, taken in a trial of the OX40 agonist ivuxolimab. This chain connects TRBV18 to TRBJ2-7; tentatively, D is TRBD1 (6 bases). CDR3: CASSMTGVYEQYF. The CDR3 DNA reads as TGTGCCAGCTCAATGACAGGCGTCTACGAGCAGTACTTC.